The 10 T cell receptor beta chains listed next were all sequenced from one sample in a study of cytomegalovirus exposure and HLA in healthy donors. PCR was performed using 60 Vbeta and 13 Jbeta primers. Assay used: immunoSEQ multiplex PCR; TCRdb lists only in-frame clones, some missing. The table shows some 140,000 clones, with over 70% occurring only once. Sequenced sample: PBMCs. All receptors come from a young woman in good health and CMV-seronegative.

This chain joins TRBV29-1 and TRBJ1-1; D possibly corresponds to TRBD1 (6 bases). CDR3 size: 14 residues. V was shortened by 3 bases and J by 7 bases, with 18 bases between the two germline ends. Looked up from germline, CDR1 is SQVTM and CDR2 is ANQGSEA. CDR3 nucleotide sequence: TGCAGCGTTGACGCGCTGACAGGCGGGGGTGAAGCTTTCTTT. It yields the protein CSVDALTGGGEAFF.

V and J are TRBV19 and TRBJ2-5, with 9 bases that match TRBD1. J lost 5 bases, V lost 7 bases, and 5 bases had no gene match. In germline, CDR1 is LNHDA, CDR2 SQIVND (reference sequence). CDR3 length: 13 residues. The CDR3 is CASKGQGFETQYF. CDR3 bases: TGTGCCAGTAAGGGACAGGGATTTGAGACCCAGTACTTC. Based on the CDR3 plus reference TRBV19 and TRBJ2-5, the full variable domain is DGGITQSPKYLFRKEGQNVTLSCEQNLNHDAMYWYRQDPGQGLRLIYYSQIVNDFQKGDIAEGYSVSREKKESFPLTVTSAQKNPTAFYLCASKGQGFETQYFGPGTRLLVL.

The rearrangement uses TRBV20-1 and TRBJ1-2; D gene uncertain. Germline CDR1 reads DFQATT; CDR2 reads SNEGSKA (reference sequence). The CDR3 is made up of 11 amino acids. V lost 1 base to trimming and J lost 6 bases, with 6 bases between them. CDR3 nucleotide sequence: TGCAGTGCTAGAGCTCTAGATGGCTACACCTTC. It translates to CSARALDGYTF.

CDR3 amino acids: CASSIPGGNNEQFF. CDR3 in DNA: TGCGCCAGCAGCATCCCGGGGGGTAACAATGAGCAGTTCTTC. This chain joins TRBV5-1 and TRBJ2-1; 7 bases line up with TRBD2. The CDR3 runs to 14 residues. V shed 4 bases and J 5 bases; nucleotides not matched to a gene: 6. The germline gives CDR1 SGHRS, CDR2 YFSETQ.

This clone has just a few counts. The chain combines TRBV6-5 with TRBJ2-3; D is undetermined. Germline loops: CDR1 MNHEY, CDR2 SVGAGI. This CDR3 spans 14 amino acids. Between the trimmed V and J ends, which lost 2 bases and 2 bases, there was a span of 8 bases. CDR3: CASSYVQDTDTQYF. Here the CDR3 DNA reads TGTGCCAGCAGTTACGTCCAGGACACAGATACGCAGTATTTT.

The chain has TRBV6-4 and TRBJ2-3; D is possibly TRBD1 (8 bases). This CDR3 contains 16 residues. CDR1 is MRHNA and CDR2 is SNTAGT in the germline V gene. Trimming removed 4 bases at V and 6 bases at J, with 20 bases between. DNA for the CDR3: TGTGCCAGCAGTGTCAATCCGACAGGGGAGGGGGATACGCAGTATTTT. Amino acid sequence: CASSVNPTGEGDTQYF.

On this clone: Germline and junction disagree at one end, which may indicate a read error. V and J are TRBV10-3 and TRBJ1-3; TRBD1 is a possible D gene (6 bases). Germline loops: CDR1 ENHRY, CDR2 SYGVKD. This CDR3 contains 14 residues. The CDR3 DNA reads TGTGCCATCAGTGAGTCGGGGGCTGGGAACACCATATATTTT. As protein: CAISESGAGNTIYF.

This clone was seen only a few times. This chain joins TRBV4-1 and TRBJ2-7, with D possibly being TRBD1 (5 bases). Germline CDR1 and CDR2: MGHRA and YSYEKL. Deletions cut 1 base from V and 1 base from J, with 11 bases between. This CDR3 has 15 residues. CDR3 DNA sequence: TGCGCCAGCAGCCAAGTTTCAGGGTCGTCCTACGAGCAGTACTTC. Its protein is CASSQVSGSSYEQYF.

The gene calls are TRBV15 and TRBJ2-5; D possibly corresponds to TRBD2 (6 bases). Trimming shortened V by 5 bases and J by 11 bases, and 15 bases separated the two germline ends. This CDR3 has 12 residues. The germline V gene has CDR1 LNHNV and CDR2 YYDKDF (reference sequence). CDR3 amino acids: CATSQEGVTQYF. The CDR3 coding sequence is TGTGCCACCAGCCAGGAGGGCGTCACTCAGTACTTC.

This clone was observed once. The CDR3: CASSTSGSPGELFF. The CDR3 DNA follows: TGCGCCAGCTCCACTAGCGGGAGCCCCGGGGAGCTGTTTTTT. The gene calls are TRBV5-1 and TRBJ2-2, with 11 positions matching TRBD2. Per the germline V gene, CDR1 is SGHRS and CDR2 is YFSETQ. Trimming cost V 7 bases and J 6 bases; bases outside gene matches: 5. This CDR3 has 14 residues.